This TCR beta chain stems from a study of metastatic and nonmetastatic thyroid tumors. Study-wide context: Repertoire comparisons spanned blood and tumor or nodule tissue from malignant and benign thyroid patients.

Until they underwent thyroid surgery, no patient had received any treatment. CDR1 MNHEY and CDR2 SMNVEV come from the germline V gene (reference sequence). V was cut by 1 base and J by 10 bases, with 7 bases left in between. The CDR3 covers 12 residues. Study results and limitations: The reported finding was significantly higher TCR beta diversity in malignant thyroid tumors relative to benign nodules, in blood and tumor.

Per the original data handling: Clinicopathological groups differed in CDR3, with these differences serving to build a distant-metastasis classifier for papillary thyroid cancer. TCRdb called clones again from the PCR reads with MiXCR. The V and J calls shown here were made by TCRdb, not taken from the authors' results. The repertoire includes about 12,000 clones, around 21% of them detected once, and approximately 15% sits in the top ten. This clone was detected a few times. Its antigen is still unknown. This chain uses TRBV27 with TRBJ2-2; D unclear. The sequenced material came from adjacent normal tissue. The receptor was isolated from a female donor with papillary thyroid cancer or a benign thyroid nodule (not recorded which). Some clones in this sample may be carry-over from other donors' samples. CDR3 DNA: TGTGCCAGCAGTTTATGGTCGGTGGAGCTGTTTTTT. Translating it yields CASSLWSVELFF.